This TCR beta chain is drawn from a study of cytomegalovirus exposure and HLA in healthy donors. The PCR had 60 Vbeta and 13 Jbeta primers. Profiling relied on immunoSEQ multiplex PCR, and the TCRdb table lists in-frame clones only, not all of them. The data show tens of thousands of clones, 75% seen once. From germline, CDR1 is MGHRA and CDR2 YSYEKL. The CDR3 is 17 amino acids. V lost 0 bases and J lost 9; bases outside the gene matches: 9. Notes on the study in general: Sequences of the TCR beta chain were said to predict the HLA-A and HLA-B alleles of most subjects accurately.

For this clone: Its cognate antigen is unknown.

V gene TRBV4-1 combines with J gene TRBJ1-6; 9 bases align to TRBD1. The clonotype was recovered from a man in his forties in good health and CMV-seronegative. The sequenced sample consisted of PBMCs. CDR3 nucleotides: TGCGCCAGCAGCCAAGACAGGGGACAGGGAGGAGGTTCACCCCTCCACTTT. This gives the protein CASSQDRGQGGGSPLHF.